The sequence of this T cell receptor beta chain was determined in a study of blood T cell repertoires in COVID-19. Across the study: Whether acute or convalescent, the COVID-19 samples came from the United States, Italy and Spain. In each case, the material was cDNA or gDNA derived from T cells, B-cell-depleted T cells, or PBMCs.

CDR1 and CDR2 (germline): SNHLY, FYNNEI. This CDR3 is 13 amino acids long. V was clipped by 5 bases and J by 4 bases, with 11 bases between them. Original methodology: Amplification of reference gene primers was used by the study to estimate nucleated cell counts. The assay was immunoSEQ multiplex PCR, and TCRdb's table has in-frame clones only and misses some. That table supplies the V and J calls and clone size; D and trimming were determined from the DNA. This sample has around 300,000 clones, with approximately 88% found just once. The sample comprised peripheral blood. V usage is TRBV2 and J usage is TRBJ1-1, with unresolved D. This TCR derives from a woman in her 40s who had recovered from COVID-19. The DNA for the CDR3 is TGTGCCAGCAGTCAAGGGTTGAGCACTGAAGCTTTCTTT. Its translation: CASSQGLSTEAFF.